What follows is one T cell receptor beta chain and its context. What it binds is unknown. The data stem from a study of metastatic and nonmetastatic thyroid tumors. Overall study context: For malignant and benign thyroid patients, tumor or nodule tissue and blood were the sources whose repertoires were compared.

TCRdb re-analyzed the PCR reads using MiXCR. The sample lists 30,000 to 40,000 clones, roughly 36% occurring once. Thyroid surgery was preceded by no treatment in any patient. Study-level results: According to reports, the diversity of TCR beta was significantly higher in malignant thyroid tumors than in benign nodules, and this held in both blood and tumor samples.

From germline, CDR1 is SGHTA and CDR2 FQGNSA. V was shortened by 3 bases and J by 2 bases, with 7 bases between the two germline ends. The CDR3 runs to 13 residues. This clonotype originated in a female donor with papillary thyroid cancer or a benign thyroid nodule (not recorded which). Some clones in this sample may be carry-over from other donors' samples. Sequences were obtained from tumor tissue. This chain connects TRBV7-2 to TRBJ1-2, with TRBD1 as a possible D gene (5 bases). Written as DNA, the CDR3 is TGTGCCAGCAGCTTTACAGGAAACTATGGCTACACCTTC. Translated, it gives CASSFTGNYGYTF.